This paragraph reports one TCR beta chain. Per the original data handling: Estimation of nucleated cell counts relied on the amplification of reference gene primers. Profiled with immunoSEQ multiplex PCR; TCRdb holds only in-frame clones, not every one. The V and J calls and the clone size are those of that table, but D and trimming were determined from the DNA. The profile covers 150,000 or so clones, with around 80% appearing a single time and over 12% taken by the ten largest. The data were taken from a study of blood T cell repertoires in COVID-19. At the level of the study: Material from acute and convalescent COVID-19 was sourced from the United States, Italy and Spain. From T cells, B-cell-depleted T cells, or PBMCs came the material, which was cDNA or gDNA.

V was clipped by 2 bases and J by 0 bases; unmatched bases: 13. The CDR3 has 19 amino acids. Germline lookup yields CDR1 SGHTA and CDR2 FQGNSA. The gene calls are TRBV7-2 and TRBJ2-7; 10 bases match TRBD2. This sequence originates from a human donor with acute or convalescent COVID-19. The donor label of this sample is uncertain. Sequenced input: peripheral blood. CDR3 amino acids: CASSLRSSGGPLSSYEQYF. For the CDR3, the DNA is TGTGCCAGCAGCTTAAGGTCTAGCGGGGGCCCCTTAAGCTCCTACGAGCAGTACTTC.